This TCR beta chain was observed in a study of cytomegalovirus exposure and HLA in healthy donors. Vbeta (60) and Jbeta (13) primers were used in the PCR. Sequencing used immunoSEQ multiplex PCR; TCRdb keeps in-frame clones, though not all of them. The sample carries around 150,000 clones, about 75% recorded once. The CDR3 totals 16 residues. V lost 0 bases and J lost 4, with 12 bases in between. CDR1 is LNHDA, CDR2 SQIVND, per germline (reference sequence). The sample was PBMCs. The receptor was derived from a male donor in good health and CMV-seropositive. The chain carries TRBV19 and TRBJ2-2; weak D call: TRBD2 (5 bases). CDR3 sequence reads: CASSIDGGFTTGELFF. Written as DNA, the CDR3 is TGTGCCAGTAGTATAGATGGAGGATTTACCACCGGGGAGCTGTTTTTT. The full variable domain, with the rest looked up from reference TRBV19 and TRBJ2-2, is DGGITQSPKYLFRKEGQNVTLSCEQNLNHDAMYWYRQDPGQGLRLIYYSQIVNDFQKGDIAEGYSVSREKKESFPLTVTSAQKNPTAFYLCASSIDGGFTTGELFFGEGSRLTVL.